The 3 T cell receptor beta chains reported below all come from one sample, sequenced in a study. Sequencing used immunoSEQ multiplex PCR; TCRdb keeps in-frame clones, though not all of them. The sample consists of around 50,000 clones, 85% to 95% of them appearing once. Sequenced: PBMCs. The receptor set was obtained from a man aged 40-55 years with rheumatoid arthritis.

V is TRBV5-1 and J is TRBJ2-3, with D perhaps matching TRBD1 or TRBD2 (5 bases each). V was shortened by 9 bases and J by 6 bases, with 20 bases between the two germline ends. CDR3 length equals 14 residues. From germline, CDR1 is SGHRS and CDR2 YFSETQ. The CDR3 DNA sequence: TGCGCCACCCACACAGGCGACGGGGTGGATACGCAGTATTTT. It yields the protein CATHTGDGVDTQYF.

This chain links TRBV24-1 with TRBJ2-2, with TRBD1 matching 8 bases. V was pared by 4 bases and J by 7 bases, with 10 bases of the junction left unmatched. The CDR3 is 16 residues long. CDR1 and CDR2 from the germline V gene are KGHDR and SFDVKD. CDR3 loop: CATSDPTGDNHGELFF. DNA of the CDR3: TGTGCCACCAGTGACCCGACAGGGGATAATCACGGGGAGCTGTTTTTT.

J is TRBJ2-1 and V is TRBV7-3; 8 bases fit TRBD2. This CDR3 comprises 16 residues. Germline V gives CDR1 SGHTA, CDR2 FQGTGA. Unmatched junction bases numbered 7, after V lost 6 bases and J lost 0 bases. The CDR3: CASRLLAGSSYNEQFF. CDR3 DNA: TGTGCCAGCAGGTTATTAGCGGGAAGCTCCTACAATGAGCAGTTCTTC.